This TCR beta chain was retrieved from a study of human T cells and chemical hapten exposure. As regards this clonotype: Its antigen is not identified.

There are 13 residues in the CDR3. V was pared by 6 bases and J by 3 bases, with 3 bases of the junction left unmatched. Whole-study findings and limits: DPC sensitization left the count of TCRs above 1 in 1000 unchanged.

Original analysis: From 23,224 to 690,600 TCRs were found per sample, with a median of approximately 96,000. TCRdb ran MiXCR on the RACE reads and lists one entry per CDR3 protein. These V and J calls rely on TCRdb rather than the paper's analysis. The sample lists approximately 90,000 distinct CDR3 sequences, approximately 9% occurring once. The time point: pre-sensitization, week 0. Treatment meaning: therapeutic diphenylcyclopropenone sensitization with weekly scalp DPC. Blood sampling occurred before each patch-test application. The chain joins TRBV12-3 or TRBV12-4 to TRBJ2-7; 9 bases match TRBD1. Sequencing was performed on whole blood, taken in connection with sensitization to the hapten diphenylcyclopropenone (DPC). This TCR was sampled from a middle-aged man with alopecia areata. Some clones in this sample may be carry-over from other donors' samples. CDR3 sequence: CASRGTGLYEQYF. The CDR3 nucleotides are TGTGCCAGCAGGGGGACAGGGCTCTACGAGCAGTACTTC.